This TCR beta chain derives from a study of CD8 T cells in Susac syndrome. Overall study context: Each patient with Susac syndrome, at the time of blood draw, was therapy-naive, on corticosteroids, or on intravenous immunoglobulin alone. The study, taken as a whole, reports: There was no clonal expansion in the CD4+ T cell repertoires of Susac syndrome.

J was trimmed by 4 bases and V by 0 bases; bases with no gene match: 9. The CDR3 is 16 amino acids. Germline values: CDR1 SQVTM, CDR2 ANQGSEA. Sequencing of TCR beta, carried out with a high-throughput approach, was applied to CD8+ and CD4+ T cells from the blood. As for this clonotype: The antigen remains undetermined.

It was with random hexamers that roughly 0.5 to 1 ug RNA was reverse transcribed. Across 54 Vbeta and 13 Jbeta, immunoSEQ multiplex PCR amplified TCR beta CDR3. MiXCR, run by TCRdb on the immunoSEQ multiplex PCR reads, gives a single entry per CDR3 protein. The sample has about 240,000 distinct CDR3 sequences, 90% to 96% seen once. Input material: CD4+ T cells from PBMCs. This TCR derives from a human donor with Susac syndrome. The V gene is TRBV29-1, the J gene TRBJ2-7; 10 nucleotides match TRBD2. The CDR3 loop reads CSVEDRRTSGQYEQYF. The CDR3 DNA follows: TGCAGCGTTGAAGATAGGCGGACTAGCGGCCAGTACGAGCAGTACTTC.